This TCR beta chain was profiled in a study of post-analysis software for immune sequencing data (dated by TCRdb to the mid-2010s). Describing the broader study: Recorded disease courses included relapsing-remitting, secondary progressive and progressive-relapsing multiple sclerosis, with some patients lacking subtype annotation. The patient repertoires were compared against 10 to 12 previously published healthy control repertoires obtained from donors aged roughly 6 to 25 years. A subset of samples was prepared in parallel using single-end sample barcoding, then pooled and co-amplified after Illumina adapter ligation.

TCR beta repertoires were profiled from peripheral blood of roughly twelve young patients with multiple sclerosis to demonstrate the VDJtools post-analysis software. The patients with multiple sclerosis were children and adolescents between about 6 and 17 years of age. As concerns this clonotype: Its antigen specificity is not known. The sample holds no much larger clone one base away, and base qualities are not on file.

General findings and caveats noted by the study authors: Significantly lower normalized Chao1 diversity was found in multiple sclerosis patients than in controls, suggesting substantial peripheral T-cell clonal expansion. Direct clustering with F measure revealed strong co-clustering of samples prepared in the same batch, which led to a batch-effect correction. The multiple sclerosis patient group was slightly younger than the control group. Patients showed significantly higher frequencies than controls for five TRBV segments, among them TRBV5-6, TRBV5-1 and TRBV20-1.

The library relied on PCR. Reads for this sample came from an Illumina HiSeq 2500. Unique molecular identifiers were incorporated into TCR beta cDNA libraries to reduce PCR and sequencing biases. Roughly 0.5 million cDNA molecules were obtained per 1 to 10 million input T cells, so each molecule approximated one T cell. The patient libraries were prepared and sequenced using the same protocol as the earlier healthy control dataset. Within a given batch, samples were prepared together, multiplexed and sequenced on the same HiSeq lane. The authors processed their data as follows. Raw barcoded reads were processed with MIGEC, discarding single-read molecular identifier groups before consensus assembly and CDR3 extraction. VDJtools was used for post-analysis of the clonotype tables, with diversity normalized by down-sampling every dataset to the smallest sample size. Repertoire overlap clustering matched CDR3 amino acid but not nucleotide sequences to correct batch-related cross-sample contamination. The raw public data were reprocessed by TCRdb itself: fastp quality trimming at Q25, MiXCR clonotype calling, in-frame beta chains only. Rows matching on CDR3 protein sequence are summarized as one entry with the most common DNA and genes. These V and J calls originate from TCRdb's pipeline instead of the authors' own analysis. The sample records around 400,000 distinct CDR3 sequences, 30% to 45% of which are singletons. Around 8% of the sample is in the top ten clones.

Reading the germline V gene gives CDR1 ENHRY and CDR2 SYGVKD. There are 13 amino acids in the CDR3, from cysteine to phenylalanine inclusive. Kept here is only the CDR3 DNA, which spans 39 bases and is read in frame from base 1. The chain employs TRBV10-3 and TRBJ2-5, with TRBD1 identical over 11 junction bases. The DNA matches TRBJ2-7 better at its end, which makes the J call doubtful. Sequenced material: blood. This sequence was found in a girl aged 2 to 9 with multiple sclerosis. The CDR3 is CAIRGGTGGEQYF. The nucleotides are TGTGCCATCAGAGGGGGGACAGGGGGCGAGCAGTACTTC.